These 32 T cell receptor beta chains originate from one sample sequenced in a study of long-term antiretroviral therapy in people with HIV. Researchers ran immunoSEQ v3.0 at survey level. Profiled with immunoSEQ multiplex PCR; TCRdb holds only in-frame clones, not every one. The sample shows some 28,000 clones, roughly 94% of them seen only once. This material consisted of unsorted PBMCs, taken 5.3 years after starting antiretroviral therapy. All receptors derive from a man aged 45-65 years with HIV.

CDR3: CASSVEGGREKLFF. For the CDR3, the DNA is TGTGCCAGCAGCGTAGAGGGGGGCAGGGAAAAACTGTTTTTT. The V call is TRBV9, the J call TRBJ1-4; a possible D gene is TRBD1 (6 bases). The CDR3 sequence is 14 residues long. The V gene lost 0 bases and the J gene lost 8 bases, with 11 bases spanning the gap. Germline V gene lookup returns CDR1 SGDLS and CDR2 YYNGEE.

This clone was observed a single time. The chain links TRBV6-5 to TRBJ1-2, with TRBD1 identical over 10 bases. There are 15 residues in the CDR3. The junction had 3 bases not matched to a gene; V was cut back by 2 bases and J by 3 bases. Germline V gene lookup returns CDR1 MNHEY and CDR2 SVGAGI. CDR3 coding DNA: TGTGCCAGCAGTTACGGGGGACAGGGGCACTATGGCTACACCTTC. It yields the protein CASSYGGQGHYGYTF.

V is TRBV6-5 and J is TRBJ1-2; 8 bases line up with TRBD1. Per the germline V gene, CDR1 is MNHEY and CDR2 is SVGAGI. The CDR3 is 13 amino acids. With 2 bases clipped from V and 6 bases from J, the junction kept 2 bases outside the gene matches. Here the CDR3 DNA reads TGTGCCAGCAGTTACGGACAGGGAGATGGCTACACCTTC. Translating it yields CASSYGQGDGYTF.

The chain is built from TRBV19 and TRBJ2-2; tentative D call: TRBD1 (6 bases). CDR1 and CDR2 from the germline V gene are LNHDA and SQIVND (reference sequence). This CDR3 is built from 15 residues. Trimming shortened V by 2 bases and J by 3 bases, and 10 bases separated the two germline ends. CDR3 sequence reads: CASSIKAGDTGELFF. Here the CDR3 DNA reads TGTGCCAGTAGTATAAAGGCAGGGGACACCGGGGAGCTGTTTTTT.

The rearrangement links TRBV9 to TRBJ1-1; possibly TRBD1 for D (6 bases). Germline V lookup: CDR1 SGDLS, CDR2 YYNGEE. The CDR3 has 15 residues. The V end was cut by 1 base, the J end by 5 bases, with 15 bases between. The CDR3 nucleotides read TGTGCCAGCAGCGTAACAGGGAAAGGGGGTACTGAAGCTTTCTTT. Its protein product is CASSVTGKGGTEAFF.

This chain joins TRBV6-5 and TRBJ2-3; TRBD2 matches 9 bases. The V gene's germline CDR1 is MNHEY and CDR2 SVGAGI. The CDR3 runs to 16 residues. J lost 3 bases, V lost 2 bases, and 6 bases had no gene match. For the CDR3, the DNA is TGTGCCAGCAGTTACGGCGGGGGGGGATCAACAGATACGCAGTATTTT. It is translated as CASSYGGGGSTDTQYF.

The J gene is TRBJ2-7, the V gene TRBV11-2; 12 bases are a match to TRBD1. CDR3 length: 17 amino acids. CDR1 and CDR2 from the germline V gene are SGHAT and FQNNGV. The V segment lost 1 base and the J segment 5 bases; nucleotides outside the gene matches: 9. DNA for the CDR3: TGTGCCAGCAGCTTAGGGGGGACAGGGGGCGGAGGCCACGAGCAGTACTTC. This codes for CASSLGGTGGGGHEQYF.

The CDR3 bases are TGTGCCAGCAGTTTGGGAGGGGGAAATTCACCCCTCCACTTT. Its protein product is CASSLGGGNSPLHF. This chain connects TRBV6-5 to TRBJ1-6; D may be TRBD1 (6 bases). The germline V gene encodes CDR1 MNHEY and CDR2 SVGAGI. Trimming took 4 bases from V and 7 from J, leaving 11 bases between them. This CDR3 region has 14 residues.

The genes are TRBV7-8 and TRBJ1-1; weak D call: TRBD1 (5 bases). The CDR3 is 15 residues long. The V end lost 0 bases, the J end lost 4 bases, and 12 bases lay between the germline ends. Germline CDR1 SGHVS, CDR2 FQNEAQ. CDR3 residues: CASSLAAGGPTEAFF. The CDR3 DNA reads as TGTGCCAGCAGCTTAGCAGCGGGGGGACCCACTGAAGCTTTCTTT.

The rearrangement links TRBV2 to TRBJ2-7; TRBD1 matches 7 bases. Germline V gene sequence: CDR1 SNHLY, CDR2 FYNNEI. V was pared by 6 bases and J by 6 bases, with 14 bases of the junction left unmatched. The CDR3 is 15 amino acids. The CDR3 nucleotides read TGTGCCAGCAGGGGAATCCGGGACAGATTAGGCGAGCAGTACTTC. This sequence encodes CASRGIRDRLGEQYF.

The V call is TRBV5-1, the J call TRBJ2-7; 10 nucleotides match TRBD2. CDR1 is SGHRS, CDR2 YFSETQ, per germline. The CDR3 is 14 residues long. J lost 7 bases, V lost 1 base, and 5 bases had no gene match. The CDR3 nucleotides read TGCGCCAGCAGCTTGCTGACTAGCGGGCGGGAGCAGTACTTC. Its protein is CASSLLTSGREQYF.

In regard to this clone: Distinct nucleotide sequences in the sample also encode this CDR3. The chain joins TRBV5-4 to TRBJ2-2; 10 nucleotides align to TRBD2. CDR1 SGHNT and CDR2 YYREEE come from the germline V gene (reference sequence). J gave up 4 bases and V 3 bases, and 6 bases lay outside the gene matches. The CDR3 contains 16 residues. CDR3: CASSSIAGGPTGELFF. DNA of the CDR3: TGTGCCAGCAGCTCCATAGCGGGGGGACCCACCGGGGAGCTGTTTTTT.

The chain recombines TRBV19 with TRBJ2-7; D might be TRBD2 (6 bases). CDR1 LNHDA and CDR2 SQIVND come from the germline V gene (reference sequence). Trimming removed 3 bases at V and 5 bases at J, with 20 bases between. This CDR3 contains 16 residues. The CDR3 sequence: CASSMNSGTGQHEQYF. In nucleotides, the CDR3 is TGTGCCAGTAGTATGAACTCCGGGACTGGGCAGCACGAGCAGTACTTC.

CDR3: CASVAGTGVTGYGYTF. CDR3 bases: TGTGCCAGCGTTGCCGGGACAGGAGTTACTGGCTATGGCTACACCTTC. J is TRBJ1-2 and V is TRBV19, with TRBD1 matching 8 bases. Germline-derived CDR1 and CDR2 are LNHDA and SQIVND (reference sequence). Trimming cost V 9 bases and J 4 bases; bases outside gene matches: 16. The CDR3 is made up of 16 amino acids.

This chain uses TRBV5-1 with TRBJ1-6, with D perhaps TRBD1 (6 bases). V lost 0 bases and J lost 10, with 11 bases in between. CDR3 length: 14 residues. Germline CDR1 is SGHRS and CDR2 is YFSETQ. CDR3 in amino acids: CASSLGQEGSPLHF. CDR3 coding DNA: TGCGCCAGCAGCTTGGGACAGGAGGGATCACCCCTCCACTTT.

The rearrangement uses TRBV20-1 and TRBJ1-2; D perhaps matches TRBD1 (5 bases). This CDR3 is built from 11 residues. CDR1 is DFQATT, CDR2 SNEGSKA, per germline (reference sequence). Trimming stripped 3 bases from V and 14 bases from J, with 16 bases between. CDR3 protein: CSASRGEARTF. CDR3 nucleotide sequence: TGCAGTGCTAGCCGGGGGGAAGCTCGTACCTTC.

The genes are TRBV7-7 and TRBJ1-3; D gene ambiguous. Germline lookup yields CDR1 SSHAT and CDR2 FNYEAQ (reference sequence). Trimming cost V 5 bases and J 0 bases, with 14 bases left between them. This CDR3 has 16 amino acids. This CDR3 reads CASSPLVKCSGNTIYF. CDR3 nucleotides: TGTGCCAGCAGCCCACTAGTCAAGTGCTCTGGAAACACCATATATTTT.

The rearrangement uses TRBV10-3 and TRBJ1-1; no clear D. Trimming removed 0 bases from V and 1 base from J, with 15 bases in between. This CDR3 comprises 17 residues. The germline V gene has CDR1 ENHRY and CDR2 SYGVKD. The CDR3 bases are TGTGCCATCAGTGAGTCGACAAGAGGTAGGAGGAACACTGAAGCTTTCTTT. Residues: CAISESTRGRRNTEAFF.

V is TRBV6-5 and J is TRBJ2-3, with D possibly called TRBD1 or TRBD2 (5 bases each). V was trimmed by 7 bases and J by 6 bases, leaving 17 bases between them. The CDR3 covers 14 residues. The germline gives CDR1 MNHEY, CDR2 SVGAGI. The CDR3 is CASKSEGSADTQYF. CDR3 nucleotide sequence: TGTGCCAGCAAAAGCGAGGGGTCTGCCGATACGCAGTATTTT.

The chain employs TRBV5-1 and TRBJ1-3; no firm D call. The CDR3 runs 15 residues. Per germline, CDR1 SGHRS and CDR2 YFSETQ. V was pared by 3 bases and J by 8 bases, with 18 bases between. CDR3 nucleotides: TGCGCCAGCAGCTCAGGAACACGACCGGAGGACACCATATATTTT. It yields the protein CASSSGTRPEDTIYF.

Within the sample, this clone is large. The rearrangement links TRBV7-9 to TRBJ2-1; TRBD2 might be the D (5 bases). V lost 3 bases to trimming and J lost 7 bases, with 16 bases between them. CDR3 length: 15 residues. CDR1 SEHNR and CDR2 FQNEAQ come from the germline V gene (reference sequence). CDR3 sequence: CASSLQTSRVNEQFF. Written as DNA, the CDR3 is TGTGCCAGCAGCTTGCAAACTAGTAGGGTGAATGAGCAGTTCTTC.

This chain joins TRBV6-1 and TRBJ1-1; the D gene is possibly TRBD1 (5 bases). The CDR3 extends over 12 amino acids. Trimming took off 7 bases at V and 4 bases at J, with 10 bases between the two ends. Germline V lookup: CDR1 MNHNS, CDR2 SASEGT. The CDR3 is CASTRASTEAFF. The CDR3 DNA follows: TGTGCCAGCACCAGGGCAAGCACTGAAGCTTTCTTT.

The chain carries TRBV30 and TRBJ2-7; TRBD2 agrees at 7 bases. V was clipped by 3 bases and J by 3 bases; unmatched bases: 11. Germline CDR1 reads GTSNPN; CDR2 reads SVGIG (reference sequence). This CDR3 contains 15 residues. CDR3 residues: CAWRDRDYQDYEQYF. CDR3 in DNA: TGTGCCTGGAGAGATCGGGACTATCAAGACTACGAGCAGTACTTC.

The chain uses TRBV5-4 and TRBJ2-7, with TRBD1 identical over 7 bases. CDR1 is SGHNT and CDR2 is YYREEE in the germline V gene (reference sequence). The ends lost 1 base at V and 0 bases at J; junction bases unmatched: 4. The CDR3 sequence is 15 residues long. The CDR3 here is CASSLSGTASYEQYF. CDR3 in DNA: TGTGCCAGCAGCTTGTCCGGGACAGCCTCCTACGAGCAGTACTTC.

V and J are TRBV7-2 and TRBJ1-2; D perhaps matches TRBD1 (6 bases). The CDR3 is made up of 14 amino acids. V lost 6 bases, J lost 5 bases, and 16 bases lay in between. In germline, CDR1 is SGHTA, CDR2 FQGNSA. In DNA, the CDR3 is TGTGCCAGCAGATCCACGGGGGCCATATATGGCTACACCTTC. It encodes CASRSTGAIYGYTF. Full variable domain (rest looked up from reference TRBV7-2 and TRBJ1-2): GAGVSQSPSNKVTEKGKDVELRCDPISGHTALYWYRQSLGQGLEFLIYFQGNSAPDKSGLPSDRFSAERTGGSVSTLTIQRTQQEDSAVYLCASRSTGAIYGYTFGSGTRLTVV.

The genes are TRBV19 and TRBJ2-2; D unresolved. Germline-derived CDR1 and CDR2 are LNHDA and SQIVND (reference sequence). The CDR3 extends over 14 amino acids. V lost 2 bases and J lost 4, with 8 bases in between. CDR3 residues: CASSISLVTGELFF. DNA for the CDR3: TGTGCCAGTAGTATATCCCTGGTCACCGGGGAGCTGTTTTTT.

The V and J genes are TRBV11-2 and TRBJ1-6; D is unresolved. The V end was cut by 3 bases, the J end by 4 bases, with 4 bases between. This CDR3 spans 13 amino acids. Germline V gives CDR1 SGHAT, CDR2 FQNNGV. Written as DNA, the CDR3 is TGTGCCAGCAGCTTCGATTATAATTCACCCCTCCACTTT. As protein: CASSFDYNSPLHF.

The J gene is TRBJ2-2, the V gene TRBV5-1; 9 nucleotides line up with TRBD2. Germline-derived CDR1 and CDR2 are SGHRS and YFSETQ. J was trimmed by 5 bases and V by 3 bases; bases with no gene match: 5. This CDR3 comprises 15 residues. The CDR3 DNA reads TGCGCCAGCAGCTACCTAGCGGGGTCTACCGGGGAGCTGTTTTTT. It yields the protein CASSYLAGSTGELFF.

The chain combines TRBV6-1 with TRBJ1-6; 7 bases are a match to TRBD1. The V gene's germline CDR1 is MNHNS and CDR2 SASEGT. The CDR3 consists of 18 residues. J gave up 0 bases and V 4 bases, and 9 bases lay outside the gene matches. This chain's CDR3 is CASSAQRTGSSYNSPLHF. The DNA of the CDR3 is TGTGCCAGCAGTGCCCAACGGACAGGCAGCTCCTATAATTCACCCCTCCACTTT.

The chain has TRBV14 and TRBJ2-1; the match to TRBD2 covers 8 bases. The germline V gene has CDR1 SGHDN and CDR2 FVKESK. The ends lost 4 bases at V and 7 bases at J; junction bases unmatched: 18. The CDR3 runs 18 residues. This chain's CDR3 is CASSPDPEPGGPRNEQFF. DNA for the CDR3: TGTGCCAGCAGCCCCGACCCAGAGCCGGGGGGGCCGCGGAATGAGCAGTTCTTC.

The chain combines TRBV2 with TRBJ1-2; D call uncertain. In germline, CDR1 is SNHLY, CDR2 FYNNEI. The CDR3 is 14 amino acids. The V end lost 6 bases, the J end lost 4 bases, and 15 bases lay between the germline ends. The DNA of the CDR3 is TGTGCCAGCAGGGAGGTGGCGTCAGGCTATGGCTACACCTTC. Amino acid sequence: CASREVASGYGYTF.

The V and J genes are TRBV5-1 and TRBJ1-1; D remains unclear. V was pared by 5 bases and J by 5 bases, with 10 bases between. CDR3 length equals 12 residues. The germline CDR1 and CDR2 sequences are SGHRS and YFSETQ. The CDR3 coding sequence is TGCGCCAGCAGATCCGGGAGTACTGAAGCTTTCTTT. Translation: CASRSGSTEAFF. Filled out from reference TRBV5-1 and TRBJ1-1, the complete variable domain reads KAGVTQTPRYLIKTRGQQVTLSCSPISGHRSVSWYQQTPGQGLQFLFEYFSETQRNKGNFPGRFSGRQFSNSRSEMNVSTLELGDSALYLCASRSGSTEAFFGQGTRLTVV.